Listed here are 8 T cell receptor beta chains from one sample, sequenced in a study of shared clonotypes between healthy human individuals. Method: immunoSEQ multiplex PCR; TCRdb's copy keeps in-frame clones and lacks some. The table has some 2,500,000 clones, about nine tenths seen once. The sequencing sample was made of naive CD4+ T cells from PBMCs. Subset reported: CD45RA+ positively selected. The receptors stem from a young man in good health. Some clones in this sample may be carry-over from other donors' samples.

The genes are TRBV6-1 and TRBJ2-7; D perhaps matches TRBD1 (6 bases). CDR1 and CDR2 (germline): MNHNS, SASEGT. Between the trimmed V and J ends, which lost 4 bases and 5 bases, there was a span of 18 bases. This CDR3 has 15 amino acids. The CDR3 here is CASSGGTGIVDEQYF. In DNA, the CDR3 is TGTGCCAGCAGTGGGGGAACAGGGATAGTGGACGAGCAGTACTTC.

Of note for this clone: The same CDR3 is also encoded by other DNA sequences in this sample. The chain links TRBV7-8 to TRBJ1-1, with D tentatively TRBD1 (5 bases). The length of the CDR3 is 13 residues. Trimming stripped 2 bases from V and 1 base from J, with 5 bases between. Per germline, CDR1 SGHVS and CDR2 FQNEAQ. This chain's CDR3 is CASSLRGNTEAFF. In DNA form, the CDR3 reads TGTGCCAGCAGCTTAAGGGGGAACACTGAAGCTTTCTTT.

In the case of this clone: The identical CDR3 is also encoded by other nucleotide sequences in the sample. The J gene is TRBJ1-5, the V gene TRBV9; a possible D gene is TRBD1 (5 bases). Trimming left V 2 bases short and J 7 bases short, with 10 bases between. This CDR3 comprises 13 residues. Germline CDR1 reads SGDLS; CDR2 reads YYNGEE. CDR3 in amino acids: CASSVAEGQPQHF. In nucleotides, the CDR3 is TGTGCCAGCAGCGTCGCCGAGGGGCAGCCCCAGCATTTT.

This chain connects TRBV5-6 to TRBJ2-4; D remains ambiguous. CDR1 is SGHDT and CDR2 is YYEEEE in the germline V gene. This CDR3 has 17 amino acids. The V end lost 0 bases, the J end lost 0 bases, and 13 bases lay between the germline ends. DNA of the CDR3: TGTGCCAGCAGCTTGGCCCCGGGTCGGATAGCCAAAAACATTCAGTACTTC. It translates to CASSLAPGRIAKNIQYF.

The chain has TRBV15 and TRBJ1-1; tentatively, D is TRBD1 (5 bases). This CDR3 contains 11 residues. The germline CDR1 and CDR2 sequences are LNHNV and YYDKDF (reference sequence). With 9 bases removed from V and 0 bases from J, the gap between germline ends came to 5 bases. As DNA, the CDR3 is TGTGCCACGGGACTGAACACTGAAGCTTTCTTT. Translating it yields CATGLNTEAFF.

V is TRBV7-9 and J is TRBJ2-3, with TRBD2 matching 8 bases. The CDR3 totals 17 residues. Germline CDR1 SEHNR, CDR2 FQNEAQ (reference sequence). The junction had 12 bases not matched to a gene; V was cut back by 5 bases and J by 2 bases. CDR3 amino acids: CASSPARGGPDTDTQYF. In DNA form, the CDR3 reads TGTGCCAGCAGCCCCGCCCGCGGGGGGCCCGACACAGATACGCAGTATTTT.

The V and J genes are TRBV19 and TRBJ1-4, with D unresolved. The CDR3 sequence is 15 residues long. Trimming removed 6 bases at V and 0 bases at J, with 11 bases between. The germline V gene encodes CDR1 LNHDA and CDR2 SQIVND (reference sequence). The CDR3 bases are TGTGCCAGTAGGGCGGACCGCGCAACTAATGAAAAACTGTTTTTT. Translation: CASRADRATNEKLFF.

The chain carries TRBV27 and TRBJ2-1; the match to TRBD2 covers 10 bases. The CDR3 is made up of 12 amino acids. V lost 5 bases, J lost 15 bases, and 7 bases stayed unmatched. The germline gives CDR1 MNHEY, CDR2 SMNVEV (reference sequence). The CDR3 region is CASSPAGGRWFF. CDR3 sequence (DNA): TGTGCCAGCAGTCCAGCGGGAGGGAGATGGTTCTTC.